A single sample is the source of the 6 T cell receptor beta chains below, sequenced in a study of tumor-infiltrating lymphocytes in primary liver carcinoma (dated by TCRdb to between 2016 and 2019). Total RNA and DNA were co-extracted from around 18-30 mg of bulk tissue with the AllPrep DNA/RNA mini kit, without cell sorting. The instrument given in TCRdb is Illumina HiSeq 2500. Starting from approximately 500 ng total RNA, TCRbeta-specific cDNA was produced by reverse transcription with a constant-region primer and ProtoScript II reverse transcriptase. The TCRbeta libraries were prepared through three rounds of nested multiplex PCR following a slightly modified ARM-PCR procedure. Each of the first two PCR rounds ran for 9 to 11 cycles using multiplex TRBV1-TRBV30 forward primers together with a Cbeta reverse primer. TCRdb trimmed the raw reads at Q25, called clones with MiXCR and kept productive beta chains. Every entry covers one CDR3 protein and lists the most common genes and DNA from its rows. This sample lists 150,000 to 200,000 distinct CDR3 sequences; around 85% were detected once. About a sixth of the sample goes to the ten largest clones.

The sample comprised tumor tissue from primary liver carcinoma. All receptors derive from a man in his forties with primary liver carcinoma and hepatitis B virus infection.

As regards this clonotype: Germline and junction disagree at one end, which may indicate a read error. The rearrangement joins TRBV29-1 to TRBJ2-4, with D tentatively TRBD2 (6 bases). The CDR3 covers 12 residues. Germline lookup yields CDR1 SQVTM and CDR2 ANQGSEA. CDR3 residues: CGVNHGRGIQYF. As DNA, the CDR3 is TGCGGCGTAAATCACGGGCGGGGTATTCAGTACTTC.

Of note for this clonotype: A read error may account for a junction end that differs from germline. The V call is TRBV28, the J call TRBJ1-1, with 7 bases matching TRBD1. Germline V gene sequence: CDR1 MDHEN, CDR2 SYDVKM. The CDR3 sequence is 13 residues long. The CDR3 bases are TGTGCCAGTAGTTCACCGGCTACAGGGGCATCTTTCTTT. This encodes CASSSPATGASFF.

This clonotype has ten or more counts. V gene TRBV5-1 combines with J gene TRBJ2-5; D may correspond to TRBD1 or TRBD2 (6 bases each). V gave up 0 bases and J gave up 5 bases, with 14 bases separating them. Germline V gene lookup returns CDR1 SGHRS and CDR2 YFSETQ. The CDR3 covers 15 residues. The CDR3 nucleotides are TGCGCCAGCAGCTTGGAAACAGGGAGGATTGAGACCCAGTACTTC. Translated: CASSLETGRIETQYF. Complete variable domain (other parts from reference TRBV5-1 and TRBJ2-5): KAGVTQTPRYLIKTRGQQVTLSCSPISGHRSVSWYQQTPGQGLQFLFEYFSETQRNKGNFPGRFSGRQFSNSRSEMNVSTLELGDSALYLCASSLETGRIETQYFGPGTRLLVL.

With respect to this clonotype: A read error may account for a junction end that differs from germline. The V gene is TRBV6-5, the J gene TRBJ2-6; D may be TRBD1 (5 bases). This CDR3 region has 16 residues. The V gene's germline CDR1 is MNHEY and CDR2 SVGAGI. The CDR3 DNA is TGTACCAGCAGATACTTCACGGGCTCTGGGGCCAACGTCCTGACCTTC. It yields the protein CTSRYFTGSGANVLTF.

With regard to this clonotype: One end of the junction does not line up with germline, which may come from a read error. V gene TRBV6-1 combines with J gene TRBJ2-1; 13 bases are a match to TRBD2. Germline CDR1 reads MNHNS; CDR2 reads SASEGT. This CDR3 contains 15 residues. The CDR3 DNA reads TGTGCCAGCAGAGTGGGACTAGCGGGGCTTTATGAGCAGTCCTTC. Amino acids: CASRVGLAGLYEQSF.

Notes on this clonotype: Germline and junction disagree at one end, which may indicate a read error. The rearrangement joins TRBV6-1 to TRBJ2-1; D is perhaps TRBD1 (5 bases). Germline V gives CDR1 MNHNS, CDR2 SASEGT. The CDR3 contains 13 residues. The CDR3 DNA sequence: TGTGCCAGCCGCGTGGGAAGGGGTAATGAACAGTTCTTC. It specifies CASRVGRGNEQFF.